Listed below are T cell receptor beta chains from one sample, sequenced in a study of identical twins. TCRdb reanalysed the 5' RACE reads using MiXCR and keeps one entry per CDR3 protein. The profile shows more than 1.5 million distinct CDR3 sequences, about 31% of them singletons. The source material was cord blood. These receptors were taken from a newborn girl in good health. Each CDR3 is given with its conserved first and last residue. D genes are given only for firm matches. Not every row has a clone size; where given, it reads once, few, many or a size class.

15	.	few	TRBV27	TRBJ1-1	CASSLWATGFTEAFF	TGTGCCAGCAGTTTATGGGCAACAGGGTTCACTGAAGCTTTCTTT
16	.	few	TRBV7-2	TRBJ2-7	CASSPTGTVHLYEQYF	TGTGCCAGCAGCCCCACAGGGACTGTTCACCTCTACGAGCAGTACTTC
12	TRBD1	.	TRBV5-8	TRBJ2-1	CASRRTGGTQFF	TGTGCCAGCAGAAGAACAGGGGGCACCCAGTTCTTC
12	TRBD1	.	TRBV29-1	TRBJ2-7	CSVGTGGQQQYF	TGCAGCGTTGGCACAGGGGGACAACAGCAGTACTTC
14	.	.	TRBV19	TRBJ2-7	CASSIDGVTYEQYF	TGTGCCAGTAGTATAGACGGCGTGACCTACGAGCAGTACTTC
15	.	few	TRBV12-3/TRBV12-4	TRBJ2-3	CASKKVAELTDTQYF	TGTGCCAGCAAGAAGGTAGCGGAACTCACAGATACGCAGTATTTT
16	TRBD2	.	TRBV5-6	TRBJ2-4	CASSLALAGSRDTQYF	TGTGCCAGCAGCTTGGCCTTAGCGGGGTCTAGGGACACTCAGTACTTC
13	TRBD1	many	TRBV10-3	TRBJ1-2	CAATGGPSYGYTF	TGTGCCGCGACAGGGGGCCCGTCCTATGGCTACACCTTC
15	.	.	TRBV9	TRBJ1-5	CASSVGQGFNQPQHF	TGTGCCAGCAGCGTAGGGCAGGGCTTTAATCAGCCCCAGCATTTT
16	.	.	TRBV24-1	TRBJ2-2	CATSDLKGLNTGELFF	TGTGCCACCAGTGATTTGAAGGGACTGAACACCGGGGAGCTGTTTTTT
13	.	.	TRBV6-2/TRBV6-3	TRBJ1-2	CASRAGPDYGYTF	TGTGCCAGCAGAGCAGGGCCGGATTATGGCTACACCTTC
14	.	.	TRBV7-6	TRBJ2-1	CASSYRENYNEQFF	TGTGCCAGCAGCTATAGAGAGAATTACAATGAGCAGTTCTTC
14	.	.	TRBV12-3/TRBV12-4	TRBJ1-6	CASRPPSYNSPLHF	TGTGCCAGCCGCCCTCCCTCCTATAATTCACCCCTCCACTTT
15	TRBD2	few	TRBV6-1	TRBJ2-7	CASMYGLADSYEQYF	TGTGCCAGTATGTACGGACTAGCGGATTCCTACGAGCAGTACTTC
15	.	few	TRBV20-1	TRBJ1-4	CSARARWATNEKLFF	TGCAGTGCTAGGGCTAGGTGGGCAACTAATGAAAAACTGTTTTTT
17	.	.	TRBV5-1	TRBJ2-5	CASSLQTRGGARETQYF	TGCGCCAGCAGCCTACAGACCCGAGGGGGGGCGCGAGAGACCCAGTACTTC
15	TRBD1	.	TRBV28	TRBJ2-1	CASSLPGTGVWEQFF	TGTGCCAGCAGTTTACCTGGGACAGGGGTTTGGGAGCAGTTCTTC
15	TRBD1	few	TRBV29-1	TRBJ2-7	CSVNLRGQGSYEQYF	TGCAGCGTAAACCTTCGGGGACAGGGCTCCTACGAGCAGTACTTC
12	TRBD1	many	TRBV29-1	TRBJ2-7	CSVWDREHEQYF	TGCAGCGTTTGGGACAGGGAGCACGAGCAGTACTTC
13	.	.	TRBV10-3	TRBJ1-1	CAISMGQNTEAFF	TGTGCCATCAGTATGGGACAGAACACTGAAGCTTTCTTT
16	.	.	TRBV27	TRBJ1-5	CASSLLGGLGNQPQHF	TGTGCCAGCAGTTTATTAGGGGGTTTGGGCAATCAGCCCCAGCATTTT
15	TRBD2	few	TRBV2	TRBJ2-1	CASSDGLAPYNEQFF	TGTGCCAGCAGCGATGGACTAGCACCCTACAATGAGCAGTTCTTC
16	.	few	TRBV21-1	TRBJ2-1	CASSKLLAGPGGEQFF	TGTGCCAGCAGCAAATTGCTAGCGGGCCCAGGAGGTGAGCAGTTCTTC
9	.	.	TRBV2	TRBJ2-1	CASSARQFF	TGTGCCAGCAGTGCTAGGCAGTTCTTC